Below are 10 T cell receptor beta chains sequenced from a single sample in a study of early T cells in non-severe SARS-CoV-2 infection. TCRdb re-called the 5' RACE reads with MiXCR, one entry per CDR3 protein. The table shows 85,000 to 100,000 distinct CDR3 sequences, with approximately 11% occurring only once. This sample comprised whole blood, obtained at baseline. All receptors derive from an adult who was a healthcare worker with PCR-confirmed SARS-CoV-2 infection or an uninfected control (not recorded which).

CDR3 nucleotides: TGTGCCAGCAGCTTAGTACAGGGCTATGGCTACACCTTC. It translates to CASSLVQGYGYTF. The chain uses TRBV7-2 and TRBJ1-2, with TRBD1 as a possible D gene (6 bases). The CDR3 loop spans 13 amino acids. CDR1 SGHTA and CDR2 FQGNSA come from the germline V gene. The V end lost 1 base, the J end lost 4 bases, and 7 bases lay between the germline ends.

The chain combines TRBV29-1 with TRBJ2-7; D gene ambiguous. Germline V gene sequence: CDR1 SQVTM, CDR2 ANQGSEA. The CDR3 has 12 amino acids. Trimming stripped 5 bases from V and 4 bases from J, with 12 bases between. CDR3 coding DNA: TGCAGCGTTCAATCCTCTTTTTACGAGCAGTACTTC. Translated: CSVQSSFYEQYF.

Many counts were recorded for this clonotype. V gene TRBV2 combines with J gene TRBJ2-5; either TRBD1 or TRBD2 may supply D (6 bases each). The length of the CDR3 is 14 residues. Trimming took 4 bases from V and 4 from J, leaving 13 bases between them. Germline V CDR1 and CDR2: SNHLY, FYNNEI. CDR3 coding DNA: TGTGCCAGCAGTGTTACTAGGGGGGCAGAGACCCAGTACTTC. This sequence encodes CASSVTRGAETQYF.

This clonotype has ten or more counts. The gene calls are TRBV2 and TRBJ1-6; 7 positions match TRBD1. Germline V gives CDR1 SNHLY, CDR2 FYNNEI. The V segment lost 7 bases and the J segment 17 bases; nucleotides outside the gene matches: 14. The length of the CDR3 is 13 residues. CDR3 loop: CASNNLGQPTIHF. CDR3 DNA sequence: TGTGCCAGCAATAACTTGGGACAGCCCACAATCCACTTT.

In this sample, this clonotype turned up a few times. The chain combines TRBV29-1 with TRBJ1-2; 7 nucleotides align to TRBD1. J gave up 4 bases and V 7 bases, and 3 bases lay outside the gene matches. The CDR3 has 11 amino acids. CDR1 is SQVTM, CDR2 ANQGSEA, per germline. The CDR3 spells CSATGIYGYTF. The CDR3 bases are TGCAGCGCGACAGGGATCTATGGCTACACCTTC. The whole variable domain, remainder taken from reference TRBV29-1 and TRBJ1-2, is SAVISQKPSRDICQRGTSLTIQCQVDSQVTMMFWYRQQPGQSLTLIATANQGSEATYESGFVIDKFPISRPNLTFSTLTVSNMSPEDSSIYLCSATGIYGYTFGSGTRLTVV.

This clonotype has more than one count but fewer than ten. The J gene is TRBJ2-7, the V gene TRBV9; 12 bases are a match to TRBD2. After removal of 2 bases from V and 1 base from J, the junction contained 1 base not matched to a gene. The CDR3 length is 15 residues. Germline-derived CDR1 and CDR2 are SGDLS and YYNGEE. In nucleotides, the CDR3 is TGTGCCAGCAGCGTTGGACTAGCGGGATCCTACGAGCAGTACTTC. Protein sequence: CASSVGLAGSYEQYF. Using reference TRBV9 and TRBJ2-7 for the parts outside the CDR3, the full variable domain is DSGVTQTPKHLITATGQRVTLRCSPRSGDLSVYWYQQSLDQGLQFLIQYYNGEERAKGNILERFSAQQFPDLHSELNLSSLELGDSALYFCASSVGLAGSYEQYFGPGTRLTVT.

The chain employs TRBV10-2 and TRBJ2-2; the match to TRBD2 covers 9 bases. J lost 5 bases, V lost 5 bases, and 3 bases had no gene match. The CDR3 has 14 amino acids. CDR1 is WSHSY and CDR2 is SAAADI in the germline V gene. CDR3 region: CASSMSGGTGELFF. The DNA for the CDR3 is TGCGCCAGCAGTATGAGCGGGGGGACCGGGGAGCTGTTTTTT.

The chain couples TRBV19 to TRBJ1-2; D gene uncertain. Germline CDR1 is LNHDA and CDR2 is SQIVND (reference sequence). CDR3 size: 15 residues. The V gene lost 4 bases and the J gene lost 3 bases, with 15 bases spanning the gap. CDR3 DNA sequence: TGTGCCAGTAGTAGGTCCTACGTCAGCGACTATGGCTACACCTTC. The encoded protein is CASSRSYVSDYGYTF.

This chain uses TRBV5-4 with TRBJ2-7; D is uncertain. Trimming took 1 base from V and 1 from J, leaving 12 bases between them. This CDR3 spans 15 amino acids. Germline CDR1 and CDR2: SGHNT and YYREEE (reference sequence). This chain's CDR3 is CASSLPRRNSYEQYF. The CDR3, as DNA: TGTGCCAGCAGCTTGCCCAGACGCAATTCCTACGAGCAGTACTTC. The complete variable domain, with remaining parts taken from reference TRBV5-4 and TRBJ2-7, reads ETGVTQSPTHLIKTRGQQVTLRCSSQSGHNTVSWYQQALGQGPQFIFQYYREEENGRGNFPPRFSGLQFPNYSSELNVNALELDDSALYLCASSLPRRNSYEQYFGPGTRLTVT.

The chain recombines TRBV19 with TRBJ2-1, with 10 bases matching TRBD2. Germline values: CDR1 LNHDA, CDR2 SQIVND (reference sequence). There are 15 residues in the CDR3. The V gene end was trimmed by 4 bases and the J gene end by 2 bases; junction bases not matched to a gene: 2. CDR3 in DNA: TGTGCCAGTAGTACCGGACTAGCGGCCTACAATGAGCAGTTCTTC. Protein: CASSTGLAAYNEQFF.